The 27 T cell receptor beta chains below all came from one sample that was sequenced in a study of shared clonotypes between healthy human individuals. Measured with immunoSEQ multiplex PCR; TCRdb has only the in-frame clones, and not every one. The table has about 2.4 million clones, roughly nine tenths seen once; the top ten hold 0.14%. Input material: naive CD4+ T cells sorted from blood. The subset denotes: CD45RA+ positively selected. The receptors were sampled from a man aged 18 to 35 in good health.

CDR3 sequence: CASSLAGQKGNQPQHF. Here the CDR3 DNA reads TGTGCCAGCAGTCTAGCCGGACAGAAAGGCAATCAGCCCCAGCATTTT. The chain uses TRBV28 and TRBJ1-5; perhaps TRBD1 as D (6 bases). The CDR3 is 16 residues long. Germline values: CDR1 MDHEN, CDR2 SYDVKM. The ends were cut back, 5 bases at V and 2 bases at J, with 16 bases in the middle.

V gene TRBV30 combines with J gene TRBJ2-2; 7 nucleotides agree with TRBD2. The CDR3 is made up of 15 amino acids. V lost 4 bases and J lost 5; bases outside the gene matches: 10. The germline V gene has CDR1 GTSNPN and CDR2 SVGIG (reference sequence). The CDR3 DNA is TGTGCCTGGACCCGAGATAGCGGGCCTACCGGGGAGCTGTTTTTT. Its translation: CAWTRDSGPTGELFF.

This clone was observed once. V and J are TRBV5-1 and TRBJ2-7, with D possibly matching TRBD2 (6 bases). V was trimmed by 2 bases and J by 5 bases, leaving 11 bases between them. This CDR3 region has 13 residues. The V gene's germline CDR1 is SGHRS and CDR2 YFSETQ. The CDR3 DNA reads TGCGCCAGCAGCTTAAACTGGGGGGACGAGCAGTACTTC. This encodes CASSLNWGDEQYF.

V and J are TRBV6-1 and TRBJ1-3, with D uncertain. The CDR3 runs 14 residues. The V gene lost 8 bases and the J gene lost 1 base, with 12 bases spanning the gap. Germline loops: CDR1 MNHNS, CDR2 SASEGT. The CDR3 loop reads CASGVDSSGNTIYF. CDR3 DNA sequence: TGTGCCAGCGGAGTGGACTCTTCTGGAAACACCATATATTTT.

V is TRBV19 and J is TRBJ1-2, with 9 bases matching TRBD1. Germline CDR1 and CDR2: LNHDA and SQIVND (reference sequence). J lost 4 bases, V lost 7 bases, and 13 bases had no gene match. The length of the CDR3 is 16 residues. In DNA form, the CDR3 reads TGTGCCAGTACCCACGTCGGGACAGGGTCCTCCTATGGCTACACCTTC. Amino acid sequence: CASTHVGTGSSYGYTF.

This chain connects TRBV9 to TRBJ2-7; D call uncertain. CDR1 SGDLS and CDR2 YYNGEE come from the germline V gene. Trimming stripped 4 bases from V and 5 bases from J, with 13 bases between. CDR3 length equals 13 residues. The CDR3 region is CASSPAPADEQYF. In DNA form, the CDR3 reads TGTGCCAGCAGCCCGGCTCCGGCGGACGAGCAGTACTTC. Complete variable domain (other parts from reference TRBV9 and TRBJ2-7): DSGVTQTPKHLITATGQRVTLRCSPRSGDLSVYWYQQSLDQGLQFLIQYYNGEERAKGNILERFSAQQFPDLHSELNLSSLELGDSALYFCASSPAPADEQYFGPGTRLTVT.

The table lists this clone with a few counts. The chain carries TRBV30 and TRBJ1-1; unclear D gene. This CDR3 is 12 amino acids long. V was cut by 3 bases and J by 4 bases, with 9 bases left in between. CDR1 GTSNPN and CDR2 SVGIG come from the germline V gene (reference sequence). The CDR3 sequence: CAWSRATTEAFF. In nucleotides, the CDR3 is TGTGCCTGGAGCCGGGCGACCACTGAAGCTTTCTTT. Together with reference TRBV30 and TRBJ1-1, the CDR3 gives the full variable domain: SQTIHQWPATLVQPVGSPLSLECTVEGTSNPNLYWYRQAAGRGLQLLFYSVGIGQISSEVPQNLSASRPQDRQFILSSKKLLLSDSGFYLCAWSRATTEAFFGQGTRLTVV.

The chain is built from TRBV7-2 and TRBJ2-5; TRBD2 matches 10 bases. The germline gives CDR1 SGHTA, CDR2 FQGNSA. The CDR3 runs to 15 residues. Losses at the gene ends were 2 bases for V and 5 bases for J; bases not matched to a gene: 5. CDR3: CASSLITAGGETQYF. CDR3 DNA sequence: TGTGCCAGCAGCTTAATAACAGCGGGGGGGGAGACCCAGTACTTC.

This chain connects TRBV28 to TRBJ1-5; D remains ambiguous. Germline lookup yields CDR1 MDHEN and CDR2 SYDVKM. The CDR3 spans 15 residues. With 6 bases removed from V and 2 bases from J, the gap between germline ends came to 14 bases. The DNA for the CDR3 is TGTGCCAGCAGCCCCCTGGGCACCGGCAATCAGCCCCAGCATTTT. This encodes CASSPLGTGNQPQHF.

The sample holds a few counts of this clone. The CDR3 DNA reads as TGTGCCAGCAGCTTAGAGGCACAGGGGAATTCACCCCTCCACTTT. Its protein is CASSLEAQGNSPLHF. This chain links TRBV11-2 with TRBJ1-6; 7 bases map to TRBD1. The CDR3 sequence is 15 residues long. Germline CDR1 reads SGHAT; CDR2 reads FQNNGV. J lost 7 bases, V lost 0 bases, and 3 bases had no gene match.

The gene calls are TRBV27 and TRBJ2-5; D is possibly TRBD1 (6 bases). Germline V gives CDR1 MNHEY, CDR2 SMNVEV (reference sequence). Trimming removed 5 bases from V and 4 bases from J, with 14 bases in between. There are 14 residues in the CDR3. CDR3 region: CASSPRQVLETQYF. CDR3 nucleotide sequence: TGTGCCAGCAGTCCCAGACAGGTACTAGAGACCCAGTACTTC.

This clone has just a few counts. CDR3 in amino acids: CASSTPGTGLQPQHF. In DNA, the CDR3 is TGTGCCAGCAGCACCCCCGGGACAGGGCTCCAGCCCCAGCATTTT. This chain uses TRBV28 with TRBJ1-5; 9 bases match TRBD1. V was clipped by 6 bases and J by 7 bases; unmatched bases: 10. The CDR3 consists of 15 residues. Germline assignment: CDR1 MDHEN and CDR2 SYDVKM. The complete variable domain, with remaining parts taken from reference TRBV28 and TRBJ1-5, reads DVKVTQSSRYLVKRTGEKVFLECVQDMDHENMFWYRQDPGLGLRLIYFSYDVKMKEKGDIPEGYSVSREKKERFSLILESASTNQTSMYLCASSTPGTGLQPQHFGDGTRLSIL.

The J gene is TRBJ2-2, the V gene TRBV4-3, with TRBD2 as a possible D gene (5 bases). CDR3 length equals 17 residues. Germline CDR1 reads LGHNA; CDR2 reads YSLEER. V was clipped by 3 bases and J by 8 bases, with 22 bases between them. The CDR3 nucleotides are TGCGCCAGCAGCCATCCTTTTCTGTGGAGGTCCAAGGGGGAGCTGTTTTTT. Its translation: CASSHPFLWRSKGELFF.

The chain uses TRBV19 and TRBJ2-5, with 8 bases identical to TRBD2. Germline lookup yields CDR1 LNHDA and CDR2 SQIVND (reference sequence). Trimming cost V 6 bases and J 5 bases; bases outside gene matches: 8. The CDR3 runs to 14 residues. CDR3 in amino acids: CASRKAGGRETQYF. In DNA form, the CDR3 reads TGTGCCAGTAGGAAGGCGGGAGGTAGGGAGACCCAGTACTTC.

V gene TRBV11-3 combines with J gene TRBJ2-2; perhaps D is TRBD1 or TRBD2 (5 bases each). With 0 bases removed from V and 5 bases from J, the gap between germline ends came to 19 bases. CDR3 length: 18 amino acids. Looked up from germline, CDR1 is SGHNT and CDR2 is YENEEA. The DNA of the CDR3 is TGTGCCAGCAGCTTAGATAGTTATTCACAGAGGGGTACCGGGGAGCTGTTTTTT. Translated, it gives CASSLDSYSQRGTGELFF. Based on the CDR3 plus reference TRBV11-3 and TRBJ2-2, the full variable domain is EAGVVQSPRYKIIEKKQPVAFWCNPISGHNTLYWYLQNLGQGPELLIRYENEEAVDDSQLPKDRFSAERLKGVDSTLKIQPAELGDSAVYLCASSLDSYSQRGTGELFFGEGSRLTVL.

V gene TRBV7-8 combines with J gene TRBJ1-4; possibly TRBD1 for D (5 bases). Trimming cost V 0 bases and J 0 bases, with 8 bases left between them. Germline-derived CDR1 and CDR2 are SGHVS and FQNEAQ. This CDR3 spans 16 amino acids. This CDR3 reads CASSLARGATNEKLFF. CDR3 DNA sequence: TGTGCCAGCAGCTTAGCTAGGGGTGCAACTAATGAAAAACTGTTTTTT.

A word on this clone: Other DNA sequences in this sample translate to the same CDR3. The chain carries TRBV6-5 and TRBJ1-1, with 9 bases matching TRBD1. Germline V gene sequence: CDR1 MNHEY, CDR2 SVGAGI. The CDR3 sequence is 13 residues long. V dropped 4 bases and J dropped 5; count of bases not matched to a gene: 2. The CDR3 nucleotides are TGTGCCAGCAGTTCACAGGGGGCGACTGAAGCTTTCTTT. As protein: CASSSQGATEAFF.

The gene calls are TRBV7-3 and TRBJ2-7, with TRBD1 identical over 9 bases. Germline values: CDR1 SGHTA, CDR2 FQGTGA. This CDR3 is 15 amino acids long. With V trimmed by 6 bases and J by 5 bases, 11 bases remained unmatched. CDR3 amino acids: CASSRQGGMLHEQYF. CDR3 DNA sequence: TGTGCCAGCAGTAGACAGGGGGGTATGCTACACGAGCAGTACTTC.

The J gene is TRBJ1-1, the V gene TRBV27, with 9 bases identical to TRBD1. Germline trimming cut 5 bases from V and 1 base from J; bases unmatched to any gene: 2. Germline V lookup: CDR1 MNHEY, CDR2 SMNVEV (reference sequence). The CDR3 is made up of 14 amino acids. CDR3: CASSMGQGNTEAFF. Here the CDR3 DNA reads TGTGCCAGCAGTATGGGACAGGGGAACACTGAAGCTTTCTTT.

CDR3 region: CAWSPGQSSFF. The CDR3, as DNA: TGTGCCTGGAGCCCCGGACAGTCCAGTTTCTTT. The chain carries TRBV30 and TRBJ1-1; D possibly corresponds to TRBD1 (6 bases). The V end lost 3 bases, the J end lost 13 bases, and 15 bases lay between the germline ends. The CDR3 length is 11 residues. Germline CDR1 and CDR2: GTSNPN and SVGIG (reference sequence).

This rearrangement joins TRBV10-3 to TRBJ2-5, with 10 bases that match TRBD2. Looked up from germline, CDR1 is ENHRY and CDR2 is SYGVKD. The V gene end was trimmed by 4 bases and the J gene end by 4 bases; junction bases not matched to a gene: 3. The CDR3 sequence is 14 residues long. CDR3 bases: TGTGCCATCAGTGGGCTAGCGGGAGCAGAGACCCAGTACTTC. Amino acid sequence: CAISGLAGAETQYF.

The V call is TRBV6-5, the J call TRBJ2-2, with 7 bases that match TRBD1. From germline, CDR1 is MNHEY and CDR2 SVGAGI. V shed 2 bases and J 7 bases; nucleotides not matched to a gene: 10. The CDR3 contains 16 residues. CDR3 sequence reads: CASSYGRQGRGGELFF. In nucleotides, the CDR3 is TGTGCCAGCAGTTACGGGAGACAGGGTCGGGGCGGGGAGCTGTTTTTT.

This clone was observed a single time. The genes are TRBV9 and TRBJ2-5; 7 bases are a match to TRBD2. Germline-derived CDR1 and CDR2 are SGDLS and YYNGEE. The CDR3 length is 15 residues. Trimming cost V 3 bases and J 5 bases; bases outside gene matches: 10. Here the CDR3 DNA reads TGTGCCAGCAGCGCACAACCGGGGGGTGGTGAGACCCAGTACTTC. This codes for CASSAQPGGGETQYF.

The CDR3 bases are TGTGCCAGCAGCCCCACCGGACTAGCGGGGGCAAGTATCGGGGAGCTGTTTTTT. Residues: CASSPTGLAGASIGELFF. J is TRBJ2-2 and V is TRBV7-2, with 13 bases aligning to TRBD2. Looked up from germline, CDR1 is SGHTA and CDR2 is FQGNSA. Trimming at V came to 5 bases and at J to 7 bases, leaving 13 bases not matched to a gene. The CDR3 has 18 amino acids.

The chain joins TRBV6-1 to TRBJ2-7, with 7 positions matching TRBD1. The CDR3 has 13 amino acids. CDR1 is MNHNS, CDR2 SASEGT, per germline. Germline trimming cut 9 bases from V and 0 bases from J; bases unmatched to any gene: 5. The CDR3, as DNA: TGTGCCAGTTTACGGGACAGCTCCTACGAGCAGTACTTC. This sequence encodes CASLRDSSYEQYF.

V is TRBV5-1 and J is TRBJ2-7; D is possibly TRBD2 (6 bases). The V end was cut by 4 bases, the J end by 2 bases, with 16 bases between. The CDR3 totals 15 residues. CDR1 SGHRS and CDR2 YFSETQ come from the germline V gene. CDR3 in amino acids: CASSPLASGAYEQYF. CDR3 sequence (DNA): TGCGCCAGCAGCCCACTAGCTTCCGGGGCCTACGAGCAGTACTTC.

V usage is TRBV2 and J usage is TRBJ2-6; D call uncertain. Germline CDR1 and CDR2: SNHLY and FYNNEI. Trimming shortened V by 3 bases and J by 3 bases, and 9 bases separated the two germline ends. This CDR3 is 15 amino acids long. CDR3 in amino acids: CASSEWEGGANVLTF. The CDR3, as DNA: TGTGCCAGCAGTGAGTGGGAAGGTGGGGCCAACGTCCTGACTTTC.